This TCR beta chain is drawn from a study of T cells in Graves' hyperthyroidism and ophthalmopathy. Study details: Peripheral blood was obtained at initial diagnosis, preceding any treatment.

For this clonotype: The antigen remains undetermined.

Notes on the study in general: Stable hyperthyroidism was told apart from ophthalmopathy by a model built on 13 V-J features. Within blood appeared most thyroid clonotypes that had expanded above 0.001.

V was pared by 6 bases and J by 5 bases, with 11 bases between. The germline gives CDR1 SGHRS, CDR2 YFSETQ. The CDR3 has 12 amino acids. Out of around 10 ml of fresh peripheral blood came the PBMCs. Template material for amplifying TCR beta CDR3 regions consisted of RNA transcripts. During a first-round RT-PCR of the TCR CDR3, the HTBI primer set was used. TCRdb called the multiplex PCR reads again in MiXCR, with one record for every CDR3 protein. This table has 450,000 to 650,000 distinct CDR3 sequences, less than 25% appearing once. Sequencing input: blood. The receptor was isolated from a man between 18 and 35 years old with Graves' hyperthyroidism. J is TRBJ1-1 and V is TRBV5-1; D is unclear. CDR3 region: CASNELGTEAFF. CDR3 nucleotides: TGCGCCAGCAACGAGTTGGGGACTGAAGCTTTCTTT.